Below are 9 T cell receptor beta chains sequenced from a single sample in a study of graft-versus-host responses after intestinal transplantation. TCRdb's copy holds only in-frame clones and misses some; the assay was immunoSEQ multiplex PCR. The table has tens of thousands of clones, 75% to 95% seen once. Which antigens these TCRs recognize remains unknown. This material consisted of unstimulated CD4+ T cells sorted from spleen or lymph node cells, taken before intestinal transplant. These receptors came from a human donor who received an intestinal transplant.

The chain carries TRBV5-1 and TRBJ2-5, with TRBD1 identical over 7 bases. Trimming removed 4 bases from V and 2 bases from J; junction bases left unmatched: 2. The CDR3 length is 13 residues. Germline V gives CDR1 SGHRS, CDR2 YFSETQ. The CDR3 nucleotides are TGCGCCAGCAGCCCAGGGGGACAAGAGACCCAGTACTTC. It specifies CASSPGGQETQYF.

The rearrangement uses TRBV6-5 and TRBJ1-1; a possible D gene is TRBD1 (5 bases). Germline V gives CDR1 MNHEY, CDR2 SVGAGI. This CDR3 is 15 amino acids long. Trimming shortened V by 6 bases and J by 0 bases, and 14 bases separated the two germline ends. Here the CDR3 reads CASSRPTVMNTEAFF. CDR3 DNA sequence: TGTGCCAGCAGCCGTCCGACAGTAATGAACACTGAAGCTTTCTTT.

V and J are TRBV4-1 and TRBJ1-1; D ambiguous. Germline-derived CDR1 and CDR2 are MGHRA and YSYEKL. The ends were cut back, 5 bases at V and 1 base at J, with 11 bases in the middle. This CDR3 comprises 14 residues. The CDR3 DNA follows: TGCGCCAGCAGCAATTTATTACAGAACACTGAAGCTTTCTTT. This sequence encodes CASSNLLQNTEAFF.

The rearrangement uses TRBV5-1 and TRBJ2-3; 7 bases line up with TRBD1. Germline V gives CDR1 SGHRS, CDR2 YFSETQ. V was clipped by 1 base and J by 0 bases; unmatched bases: 8. This CDR3 is 17 amino acids long. The CDR3 DNA reads TGCGCCAGCAGCTTGATAGGACAGGAAGCTAGCACAGATACGCAGTATTTT. Protein sequence: CASSLIGQEASTDTQYF.

The chain has TRBV20-1 and TRBJ2-5; no clear D gene. Trimming took 2 bases from V and 5 from J, leaving 6 bases between them. This CDR3 contains 11 residues. CDR1 and CDR2 (germline): DFQATT, SNEGSKA (reference sequence). The CDR3: CSARSIETQYF. The CDR3 coding sequence is TGCAGTGCTAGATCCATCGAGACCCAGTACTTC.

V usage is TRBV4-1 and J usage is TRBJ1-3; D is perhaps TRBD1 (5 bases). From germline, CDR1 is MGHRA and CDR2 YSYEKL. This CDR3 region has 17 residues. The V and J ends lost 3 bases and 2 bases respectively, with 17 bases between them. CDR3 protein: CASSQPGLGPPGNTIYF. In nucleotides, the CDR3 is TGCGCCAGCAGCCAGCCGGGACTCGGCCCCCCTGGAAACACCATATATTTT.

The J gene is TRBJ2-7, the V gene TRBV10-3, with 8 bases aligning to TRBD1. The CDR3 runs to 13 residues. Germline trimming cut 7 bases from V and 4 bases from J; bases unmatched to any gene: 6. Germline assignment: CDR1 ENHRY and CDR2 SYGVKD. The CDR3 region is CAITMDREYEQYF. CDR3 nucleotide sequence: TGTGCCATCACCATGGACAGGGAGTACGAGCAGTACTTC.

This chain links TRBV10-1 with TRBJ2-1; maybe TRBD1 (7 bases). Germline CDR1 reads WNHNN; CDR2 reads SYGVQD (reference sequence). Trimming removed 0 bases at V and 6 bases at J, with 12 bases between. CDR3 length equals 15 residues. The chain's CDR3 is CASSESGRGVNEQFF. As DNA, the CDR3 is TGCGCCAGCAGTGAGTCAGGCAGGGGGGTCAATGAGCAGTTCTTC.

The chain employs TRBV10-2 and TRBJ2-3, with 8 bases matching TRBD2. This CDR3 region has 15 residues. The germline V gene has CDR1 WSHSY and CDR2 SAAADI. Trimming cost V 7 bases and J 4 bases; bases outside gene matches: 10. The CDR3 bases are TGCGCCAGCAAAAGTAGCGGGGACCAGGCAGATACGCAGTATTTT. This sequence encodes CASKSSGDQADTQYF.